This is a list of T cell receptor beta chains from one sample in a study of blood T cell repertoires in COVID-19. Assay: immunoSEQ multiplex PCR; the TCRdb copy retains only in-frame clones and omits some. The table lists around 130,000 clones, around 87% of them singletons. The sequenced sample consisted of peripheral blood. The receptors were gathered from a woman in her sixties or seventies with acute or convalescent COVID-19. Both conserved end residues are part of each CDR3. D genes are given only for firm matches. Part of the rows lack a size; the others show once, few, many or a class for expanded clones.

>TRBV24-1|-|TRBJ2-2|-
TGTGCCACCAGTAACCGGGGAGATACCGGGGAGCTGTTTTTT
CATSNRGDTGELFF
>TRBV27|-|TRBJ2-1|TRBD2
TGTGCCAGCAGTTTAAGAAGTACTAGCGGGAGGTTACCTAATGAGCAGTTCTTC
CASSLRSTSGRLPNEQFF
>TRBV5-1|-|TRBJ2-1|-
TGCGCCAGCAGCTTGGGCGGGACCCGCATCTCCTACAATGAGCAGTTCTTC
CASSLGGTRISYNEQFF
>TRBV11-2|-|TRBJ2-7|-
TGTGCCAGCAGCTTCTTCGGTCCCTACGAGCAGTACTTC
CASSFFGPYEQYF
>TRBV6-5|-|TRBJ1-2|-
TGTGCCAGCACCTCGTTAGGAGGTGGGGAAGATGGCTACACCTTC
CASTSLGGGEDGYTF
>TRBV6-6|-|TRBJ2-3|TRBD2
TGTGCCAGCAGTTACCCGACTAGCGGGAGAACAGATACGCAGTATTTT
CASSYPTSGRTDTQYF
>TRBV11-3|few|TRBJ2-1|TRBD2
TGTGCCAGCAGCTTCATTCTAGCGGGAGCTCAATATAATGAGCAGTTCTTC
CASSFILAGAQYNEQFF
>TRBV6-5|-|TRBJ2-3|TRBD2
TGTGCCAGCAGCCTCGGGACTAGCGACAATACGCAGTATTTT
CASSLGTSDNTQYF
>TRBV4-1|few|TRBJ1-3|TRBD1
TGCGCCAGCAGCCAAGATGGCAGGGGGCTTGTTGGAAACACCATATATTTT
CASSQDGRGLVGNTIYF
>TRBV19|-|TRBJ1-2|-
TGTGCCAGTAGTATTCCGGGACACCTCTATGGCTACACCTTC
CASSIPGHLYGYTF
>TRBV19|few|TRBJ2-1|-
TGTGCCAGTAGTAAACCCGGCGGAAATGAGCAGTTCTTC
CASSKPGGNEQFF
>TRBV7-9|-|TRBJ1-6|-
TGTGCCAGCAGCTTACAGGGGACCAATTCACCCCTCCACTTT
CASSLQGTNSPLHF
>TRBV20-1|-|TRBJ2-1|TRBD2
TGCAGTGCTACTGATAGCGGGAGTCTCGGAAATGAGCAGTTCTTC
CSATDSGSLGNEQFF
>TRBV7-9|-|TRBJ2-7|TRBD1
TGTGCCAGCAGCATGACAGGGAAAAACGAGCAGTACTTC
CASSMTGKNEQYF
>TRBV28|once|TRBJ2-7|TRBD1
TGTGCCAGCACCGGGACAGCGACCTACGAGCAGTACTTC
CASTGTATYEQYF
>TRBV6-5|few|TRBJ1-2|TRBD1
TGTGCCAGCTCCAGGGGGATCGTCTTTGGCTACACCTTC
CASSRGIVFGYTF
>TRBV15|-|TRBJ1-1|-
TGTGCCACCAGCAGAGATCTAGCAGGGGATCTCGGCACTGAAGCTTTCTTT
CATSRDLAGDLGTEAFF
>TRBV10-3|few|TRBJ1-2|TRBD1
TGTGCCATCAGTGAGGGAGGACAGGGTGGGAGTGGCTACACCTTC
CAISEGGQGGSGYTF
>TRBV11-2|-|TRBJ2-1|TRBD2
TGTGCCAGCAGGTTTTTTAGCGGGAGAGGCAATGAGCAGTTCTTC
CASRFFSGRGNEQFF
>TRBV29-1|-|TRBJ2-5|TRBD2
TGCAGCGCCAGCGGGACTTTGGAAGAGACCCAGTACTTC
CSASGTLEETQYF
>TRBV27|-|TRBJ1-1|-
TGTGCCAGCAGTTTATCGGTAGGGGGGAACACTGAAGCTTTCTTT
CASSLSVGGNTEAFF
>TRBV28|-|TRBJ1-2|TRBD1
TGTGCCAGCAGTTTGAACAGGGGTGTCAGCTACACCTTC
CASSLNRGVSYTF
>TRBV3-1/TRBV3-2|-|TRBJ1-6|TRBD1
TGTGCCAGCAGCCAAGAGGGACAGGGGAATTCACCCCTCCACTTT
CASSQEGQGNSPLHF
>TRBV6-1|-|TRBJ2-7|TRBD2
TGTGCCAGCAGTGAAGCAGCGGGAGGTTTAATAGTCGGCGAGCAGTACTTC
CASSEAAGGLIVGEQYF
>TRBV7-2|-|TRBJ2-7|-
TGTGCCAGCAGCTTAGTGCCGGGAGTAAACGAGCAGTACTTC
CASSLVPGVNEQYF
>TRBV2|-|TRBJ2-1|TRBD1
TGTGCCAGCAGTGAGGACAGGGCTAAACTTGAGCAGTTCTTC
CASSEDRAKLEQFF
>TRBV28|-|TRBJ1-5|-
TGTGCCTGTAGTCGACAGGAAAATCAGCCCCAGCATTTT
CACSRQENQPQHF
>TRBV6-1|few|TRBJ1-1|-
TGTGCCAGCAGTGAAGCGCATAAGGGGCCTGCTTTCTTT
CASSEAHKGPAFF
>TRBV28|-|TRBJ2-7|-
TGTGCCAGCCAAGGAGCAGTCTACGAGCAGTACTTC
CASQGAVYEQYF
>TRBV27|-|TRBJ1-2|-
TGTGCCAGCAGTCTCTCCAGGGGCTATGGCTACACCTTC
CASSLSRGYGYTF
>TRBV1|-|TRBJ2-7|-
TGCACCAGCAGCCAAGATAGATCCAGCGGGAGGGGATACGAGCAGTACTTC
CTSSQDRSSGRGYEQYF
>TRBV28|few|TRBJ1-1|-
TGTGCCAGCAGACCGGTAACCGACACTGAAGCTTTCTTT
CASRPVTDTEAFF
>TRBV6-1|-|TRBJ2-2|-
TGTGCCAGCAGTGAATATAGGGACTGGGAGCTGTTTTTT
CASSEYRDWELFF
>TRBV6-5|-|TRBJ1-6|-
TGTGCCAGCAGTTACGGACCGGGGGATTATAATTCACCCCTCCACTTT
CASSYGPGDYNSPLHF
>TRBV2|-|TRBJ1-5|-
TGTGCCAGCAGTACCCGGGCCCAGGGGTTGGTTAGCCAGCCCCAGCATTTT
CASSTRAQGLVSQPQHF
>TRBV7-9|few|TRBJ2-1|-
TGTGCCAGCAGCTCGGAGCCCCCTAGCTCCTACAATGAGCAGTTCTTC
CASSSEPPSSYNEQFF
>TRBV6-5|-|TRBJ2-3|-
TGTGCCAGCAGCCAAGGGGCGCAGTATTTT
CASSQGAQYF